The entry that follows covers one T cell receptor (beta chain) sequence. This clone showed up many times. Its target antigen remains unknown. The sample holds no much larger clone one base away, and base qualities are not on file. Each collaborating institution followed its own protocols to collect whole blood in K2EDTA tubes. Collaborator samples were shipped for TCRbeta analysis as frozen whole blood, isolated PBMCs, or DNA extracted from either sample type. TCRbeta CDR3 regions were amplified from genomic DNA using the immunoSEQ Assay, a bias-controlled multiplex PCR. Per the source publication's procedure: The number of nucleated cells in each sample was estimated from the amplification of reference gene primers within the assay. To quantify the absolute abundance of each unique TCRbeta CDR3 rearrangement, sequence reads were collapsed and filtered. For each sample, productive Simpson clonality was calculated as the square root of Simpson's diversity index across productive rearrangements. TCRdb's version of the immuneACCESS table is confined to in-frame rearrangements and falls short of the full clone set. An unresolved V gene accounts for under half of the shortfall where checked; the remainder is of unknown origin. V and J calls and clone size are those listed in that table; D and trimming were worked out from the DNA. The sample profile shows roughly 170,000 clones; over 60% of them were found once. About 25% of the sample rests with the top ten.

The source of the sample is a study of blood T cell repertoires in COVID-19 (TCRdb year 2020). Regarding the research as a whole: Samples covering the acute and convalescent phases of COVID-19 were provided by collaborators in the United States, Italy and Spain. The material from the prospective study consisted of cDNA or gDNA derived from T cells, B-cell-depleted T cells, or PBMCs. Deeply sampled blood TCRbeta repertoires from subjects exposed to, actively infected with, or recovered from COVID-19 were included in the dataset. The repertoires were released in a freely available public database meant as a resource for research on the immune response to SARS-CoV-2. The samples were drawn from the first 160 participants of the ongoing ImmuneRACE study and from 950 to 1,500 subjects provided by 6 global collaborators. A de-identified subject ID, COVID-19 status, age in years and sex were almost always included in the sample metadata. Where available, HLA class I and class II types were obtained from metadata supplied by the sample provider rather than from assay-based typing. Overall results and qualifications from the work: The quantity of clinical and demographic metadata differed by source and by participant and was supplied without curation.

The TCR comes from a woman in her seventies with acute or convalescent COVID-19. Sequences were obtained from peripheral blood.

Read as DNA, the sequence is TGTGCCAGCAGTTACTACGGGGTACCCTACGAGCAGTACTTC. It translates as CASSYYGVPYEQYF. Here the chain combines TRBV6-6 and TRBJ2-7, and perhaps TRBD2 as D gene, on 5 matching bases. The V and J ends are trimmed by 1 base and 2 bases, leaving 9 bases between them. According to the germline V gene (reference sequence), CDR1 reads MNHNY and CDR2 reads SVGAGI. The cysteine opens and the phenylalanine closes a CDR3 of 14 amino acids. Just the 42-base CDR3 DNA is kept, in frame starting at base 1.